A single sample gave rise to the 8 T cell receptor beta chains below, sequenced in a study of blood T cell repertoires in COVID-19. Data came from immunoSEQ multiplex PCR; TCRdb stores just in-frame clones and leaves some out. The sample includes approximately 92,000 clones, around 85% of them seen just once. Material for sequencing was peripheral blood. These receptors were collected from a man aged 45-65 years with acute or convalescent COVID-19.

The V and J genes are TRBV3-1 (or the pseudogene TRBV3-2) and TRBJ2-5; the match to TRBD2 covers 7 bases. Germline V gene lookup returns CDR1 LGHDT and CDR2 YNNKEL (reference sequence). V lost 1 base, J lost 5 bases, and 10 bases stayed unmatched. The CDR3 covers 16 residues. CDR3 sequence: CASSQGVPGAGETQYF. CDR3 DNA sequence: TGTGCCAGCAGCCAAGGTGTACCGGGAGCGGGGGAGACCCAGTACTTC.

This chain joins TRBV6-5 and TRBJ1-6, with TRBD1 matching 8 bases. CDR3 length: 15 residues. From germline, CDR1 is MNHEY and CDR2 SVGAGI. Unmatched junction bases numbered 5, after V lost 4 bases and J lost 6 bases. This CDR3 reads CASSSGTGINSPLHF. In DNA, the CDR3 is TGTGCCAGCAGTTCAGGGACAGGCATTAATTCACCCCTCCACTTT.

This clone was counted a few times. The rearrangement links TRBV9 to TRBJ2-7; D is undetermined. Germline V gene lookup returns CDR1 SGDLS and CDR2 YYNGEE. The CDR3 covers 14 residues. V lost 0 bases and J 9 bases, leaving 16 bases between the germline ends. This CDR3 reads CASSVGAALDGQYF. As DNA, the CDR3 is TGTGCCAGCAGCGTAGGAGCCGCCTTAGATGGGCAGTACTTC.

The chain links TRBV5-6 to TRBJ2-7; D unclear. Trimming removed 0 bases from V and 0 bases from J, with 4 bases in between. Germline V gene sequence: CDR1 SGHDT, CDR2 YYEEEE. The CDR3 has 13 amino acids. The CDR3 nucleotides read TGTGCCAGCAGCTTGGACTACTCCTACGAGCAGTACTTC. Translated, it gives CASSLDYSYEQYF.

The chain recombines TRBV10-3 with TRBJ1-2; a possible D gene is TRBD1 (5 bases). Trimming removed 7 bases from V and 3 bases from J, with 12 bases in between. The germline V gene encodes CDR1 ENHRY and CDR2 SYGVKD. The CDR3 is 13 amino acids. The CDR3 is CAIMAGRDYGYTF. CDR3 nucleotides: TGTGCCATCATGGCAGGGAGGGACTATGGCTACACCTTC.

The CDR3 DNA follows: TGCGCCAGCAGCCAAGATCACGGGACAGGGTTGTACACCGGGGAGCTGTTTTTT. This sequence encodes CASSQDHGTGLYTGELFF. The J gene is TRBJ2-2, the V gene TRBV4-3; 9 nucleotides agree with TRBD1. The CDR3 spans 18 residues. The ends lost 0 bases at V and 3 bases at J; junction bases unmatched: 8. Per the germline V gene, CDR1 is LGHNA and CDR2 is YSLEER.

This chain joins TRBV11-3 and TRBJ2-1; 9 nucleotides match TRBD1. From germline, CDR1 is SGHNT and CDR2 YENEEA. The CDR3 is 15 amino acids. Trimming took 2 bases from V and 5 from J; bases not matched to a gene: 4. The CDR3 nucleotides are TGTGCCAGCAGCTTAAACAGGGGGCTGGACAATGAGCAGTTCTTC. It specifies CASSLNRGLDNEQFF.

This chain connects TRBV5-5 to TRBJ1-2; the match to TRBD1 covers 9 bases. CDR1 SGHKS and CDR2 YYEKEE come from the germline V gene (reference sequence). This CDR3 has 14 amino acids. V lost 3 bases and J lost 4; bases outside the gene matches: 4. The CDR3 sequence: CASSSGTGFYGYTF. CDR3 bases: TGTGCCAGCAGCTCCGGGACAGGGTTCTATGGCTACACCTTC.